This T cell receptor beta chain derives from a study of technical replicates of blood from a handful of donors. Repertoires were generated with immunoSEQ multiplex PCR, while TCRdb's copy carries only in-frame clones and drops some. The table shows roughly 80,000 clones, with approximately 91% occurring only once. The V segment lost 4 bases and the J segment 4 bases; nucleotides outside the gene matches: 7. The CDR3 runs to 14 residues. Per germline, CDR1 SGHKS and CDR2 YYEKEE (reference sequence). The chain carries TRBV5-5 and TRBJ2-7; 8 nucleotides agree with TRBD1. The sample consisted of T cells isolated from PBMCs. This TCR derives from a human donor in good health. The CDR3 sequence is CASSANRGRYEQYF. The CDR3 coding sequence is TGTGCCAGCAGCGCCAACAGGGGGAGGTACGAGCAGTACTTC.